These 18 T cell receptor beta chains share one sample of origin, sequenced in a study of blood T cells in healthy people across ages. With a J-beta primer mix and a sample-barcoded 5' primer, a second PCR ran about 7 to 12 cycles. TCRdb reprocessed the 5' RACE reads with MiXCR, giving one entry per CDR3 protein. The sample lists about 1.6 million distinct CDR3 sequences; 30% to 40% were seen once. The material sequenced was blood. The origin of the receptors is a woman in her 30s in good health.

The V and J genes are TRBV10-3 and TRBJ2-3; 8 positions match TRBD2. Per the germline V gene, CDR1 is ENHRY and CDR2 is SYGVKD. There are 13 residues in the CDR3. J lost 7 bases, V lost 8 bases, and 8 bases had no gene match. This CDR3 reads CAIEAGGRNTQYF. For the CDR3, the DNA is TGTGCCATCGAGGCGGGGGGAAGGAATACGCAGTATTTT.

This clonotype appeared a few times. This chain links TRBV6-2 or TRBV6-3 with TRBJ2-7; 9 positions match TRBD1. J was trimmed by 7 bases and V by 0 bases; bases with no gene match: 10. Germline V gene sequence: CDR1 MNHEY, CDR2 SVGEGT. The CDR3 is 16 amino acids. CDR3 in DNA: TGTGCCAGCAGTTACTCACCGGGACAGGGCCTCCTTGAGCAGTACTTC. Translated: CASSYSPGQGLLEQYF.

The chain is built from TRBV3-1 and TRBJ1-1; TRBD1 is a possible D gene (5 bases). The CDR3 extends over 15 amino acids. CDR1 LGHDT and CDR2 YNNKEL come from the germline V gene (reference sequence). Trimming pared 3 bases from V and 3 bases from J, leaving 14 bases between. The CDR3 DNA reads TGTGCCAGCAGCCAGGGAGCAGGGCCGGACACTGAAGCTTTCTTT. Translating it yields CASSQGAGPDTEAFF. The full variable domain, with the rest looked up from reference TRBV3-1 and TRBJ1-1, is DTAVSQTPKYLVTQMGNDKSIKCEQNLGHDTMYWYKQDSKKFLKIMFSYNNKELIINETVPNRFSPKSPDKAHLNLHINSLELGDSAVYFCASSQGAGPDTEAFFGQGTRLTVV.

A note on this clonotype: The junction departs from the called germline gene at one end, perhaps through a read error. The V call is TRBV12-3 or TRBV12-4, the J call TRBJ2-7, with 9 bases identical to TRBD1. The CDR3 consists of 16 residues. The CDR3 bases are TGTGCCAGCAGTCAAACCGGGACAGGGATCTCCAACGAGCAGTACTTC. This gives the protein CASSQTGTGISNEQYF.

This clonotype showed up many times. The CDR3 sequence: CSARAIQSGTSPRRNEQFF. CDR3 in DNA: TGCAGTGCTAGAGCTATACAATCCGGGACTAGCCCCCGAAGGAATGAGCAGTTCTTC. The rearrangement uses TRBV20-1 and TRBJ2-1; 9 positions match TRBD2. Losses at the gene ends were 1 base for V and 7 bases for J; bases not matched to a gene: 20. CDR3 length equals 19 residues. Looked up from germline, CDR1 is DFQATT and CDR2 is SNEGSKA (reference sequence).

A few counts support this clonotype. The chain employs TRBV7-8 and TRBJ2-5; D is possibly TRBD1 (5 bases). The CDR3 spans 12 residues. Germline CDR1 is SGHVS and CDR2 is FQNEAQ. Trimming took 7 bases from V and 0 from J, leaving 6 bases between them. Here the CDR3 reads CASKGYQETQYF. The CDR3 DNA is TGTGCCAGCAAGGGGTACCAAGAGACCCAGTACTTC. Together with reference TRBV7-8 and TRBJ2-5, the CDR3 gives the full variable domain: GAGVSQSPRYKVAKRGQDVALRCDPISGHVSLFWYQQALGQGPEFLTYFQNEAQLDKSGLPSDRFFAERPEGSVSTLKIQRTQQEDSAVYLCASKGYQETQYFGPGTRLLVL.

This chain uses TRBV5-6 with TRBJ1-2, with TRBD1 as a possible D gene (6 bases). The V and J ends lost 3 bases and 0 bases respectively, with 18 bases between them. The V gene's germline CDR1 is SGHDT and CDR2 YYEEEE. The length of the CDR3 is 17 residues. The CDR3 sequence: CASSSFTGGAANYGYTF. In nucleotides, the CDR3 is TGTGCCAGCAGCTCCTTCACGGGGGGGGCCGCTAACTATGGCTACACCTTC.

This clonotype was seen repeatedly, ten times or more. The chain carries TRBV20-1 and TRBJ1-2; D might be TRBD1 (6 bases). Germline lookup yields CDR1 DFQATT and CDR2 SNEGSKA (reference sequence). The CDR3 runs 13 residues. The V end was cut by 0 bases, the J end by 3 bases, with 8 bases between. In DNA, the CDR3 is TGCAGTGCTAGAGAAAGGACAGACTATGGCTACACCTTC. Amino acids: CSARERTDYGYTF.

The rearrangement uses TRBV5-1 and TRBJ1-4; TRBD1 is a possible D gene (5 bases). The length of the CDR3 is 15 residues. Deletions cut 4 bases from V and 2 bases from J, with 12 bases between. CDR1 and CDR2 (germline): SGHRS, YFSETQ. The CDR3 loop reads CASSGTAATNEKLFF. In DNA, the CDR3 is TGCGCCAGCAGCGGGACGGCCGCTACTAATGAAAAACTGTTTTTT. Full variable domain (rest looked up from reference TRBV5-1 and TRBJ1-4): KAGVTQTPRYLIKTRGQQVTLSCSPISGHRSVSWYQQTPGQGLQFLFEYFSETQRNKGNFPGRFSGRQFSNSRSEMNVSTLELGDSALYLCASSGTAATNEKLFFGSGTQLSVL.

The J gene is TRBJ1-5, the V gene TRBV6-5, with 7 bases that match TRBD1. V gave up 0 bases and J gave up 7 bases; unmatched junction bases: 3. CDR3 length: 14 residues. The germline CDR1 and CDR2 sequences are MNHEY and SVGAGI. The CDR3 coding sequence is TGTGCCAGCAGTTACTCGCAGGGGGGCCAGCCCCAGCATTTT. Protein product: CASSYSQGGQPQHF.

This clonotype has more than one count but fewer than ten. CDR3 loop: CATSRVRRGNQPQHF. CDR3 DNA sequence: TGTGCCACCAGCAGAGTTCGTCGGGGCAATCAGCCCCAGCATTTT. The J gene is TRBJ1-5, the V gene TRBV15; unclear D gene. CDR1 is LNHNV, CDR2 YYDKDF, per germline (reference sequence). V lost 1 base and J lost 2, with 9 bases in between. The CDR3 covers 15 residues.

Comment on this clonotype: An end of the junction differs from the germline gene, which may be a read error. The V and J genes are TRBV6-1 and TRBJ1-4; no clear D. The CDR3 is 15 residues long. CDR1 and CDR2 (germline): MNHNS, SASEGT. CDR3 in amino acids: CASSAPSATNDKRFF. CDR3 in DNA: TGTGCCAGCAGTGCCCCCTCCGCAACTAATGACAAACGGTTTTTT.

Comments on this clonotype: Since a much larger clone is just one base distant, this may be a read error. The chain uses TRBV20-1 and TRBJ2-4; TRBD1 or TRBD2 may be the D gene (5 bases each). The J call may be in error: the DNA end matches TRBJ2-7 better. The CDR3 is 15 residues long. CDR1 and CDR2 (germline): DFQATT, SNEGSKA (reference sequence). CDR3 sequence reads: CSAGEPGRVPYEQYF. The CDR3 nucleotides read TGCAGTGCGGGGGAACCGGGACGGGTTCCCTACGAGCAGTACTTC.

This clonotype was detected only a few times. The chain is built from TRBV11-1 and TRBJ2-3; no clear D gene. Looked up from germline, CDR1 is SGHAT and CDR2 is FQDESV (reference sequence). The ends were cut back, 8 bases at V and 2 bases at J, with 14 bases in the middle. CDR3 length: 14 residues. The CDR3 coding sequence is TGTGCCAGCGCAATCGGACGGTTCACAGATACGCAGTATTTT. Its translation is CASAIGRFTDTQYF. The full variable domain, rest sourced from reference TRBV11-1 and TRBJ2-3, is EAEVAQSPRYKITEKSQAVAFWCDPISGHATLYWYRQILGQGPELLVQFQDESVVDDSQLPKDRFSAERLKGVDSTLKIQPAELGDSAMYLCASAIGRFTDTQYFGPGTRLTVL.

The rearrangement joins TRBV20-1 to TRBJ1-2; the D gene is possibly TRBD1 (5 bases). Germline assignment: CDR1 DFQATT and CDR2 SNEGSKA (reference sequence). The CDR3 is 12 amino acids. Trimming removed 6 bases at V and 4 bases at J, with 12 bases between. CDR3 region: CSASSGSYGYTF. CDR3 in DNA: TGCAGTGCCTCTTCAGGGTCCTATGGCTACACCTTC.

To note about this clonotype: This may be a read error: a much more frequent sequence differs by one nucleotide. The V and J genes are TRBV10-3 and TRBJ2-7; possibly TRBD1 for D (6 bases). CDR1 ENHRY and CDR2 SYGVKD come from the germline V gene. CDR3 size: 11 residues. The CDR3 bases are TGTACCATCAGTACAGGGTTCGAGCAGTACTTC. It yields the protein CTISTGFEQYF.

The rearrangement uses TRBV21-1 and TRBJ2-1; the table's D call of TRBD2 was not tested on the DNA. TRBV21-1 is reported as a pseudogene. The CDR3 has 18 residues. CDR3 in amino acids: CASSFPIISGADYNEQFF. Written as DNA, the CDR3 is TGTGCCAGCAGCTTCCCGATTATTTCGGGAGCAGACTACAATGAGCAGTTCTTC.

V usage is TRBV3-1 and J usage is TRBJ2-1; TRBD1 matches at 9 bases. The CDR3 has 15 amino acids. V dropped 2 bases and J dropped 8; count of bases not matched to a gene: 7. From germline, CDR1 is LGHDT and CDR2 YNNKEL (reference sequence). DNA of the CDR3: TGTGCCAGCAGCCAACGGGACAGGGTCATCGATGAGCAGTTCTTC. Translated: CASSQRDRVIDEQFF.